The 6 T cell receptor beta chains below all came from one sample that was sequenced in a study of prognosis after radiotherapy for stage I lung cancer. Two-round multiplex PCR, the amplification method, yielded TCR beta CDR3 from genomic DNA. First-round PCR used primers specific to each TRBV and TRBJ gene. TCRdb called the multiplex PCR reads again in MiXCR, with one record for every CDR3 protein. The data show more than 9,500 distinct CDR3 sequences, around a third seen once. The input for sequencing was PBMCs, taken before or after stereotactic body radiation therapy (not recorded which). These receptors were obtained from a donor of 50 years or more with non-small cell lung cancer.

In this sample, this clonotype turned up a few times. A read error may be the cause here, since a much bigger clone is one base away. The rearrangement uses TRBV6-2 or TRBV6-3 and TRBJ2-5, with 14 bases matching TRBD2. Germline CDR1 is MNHEY and CDR2 is SVGEGT. This CDR3 region has 17 residues. The CDR3 coding sequence is TGTGCCAGCAGTTGGGGACTAGCGGGAGTAGGACAAGAGACCCAGCACTTC. Translation: CASSWGLAGVGQETQHF.

This clonotype appeared many times. The CDR3 nucleotides read TGTGCCAGCAGCCCTTGGGACAGGGGGCTTACAGATACGCAGTATTTT. It is translated as CASSPWDRGLTDTQYF. The chain recombines TRBV28 with TRBJ2-3, with TRBD1 identical over 12 bases. CDR3 length equals 16 residues. Trimming took 6 bases from V and 3 from J; bases not matched to a gene: 7. Germline CDR1 reads MDHEN; CDR2 reads SYDVKM.

This clonotype was seen at least ten times. The chain couples TRBV18 to TRBJ2-5; D is unresolved. V was clipped by 6 bases and J by 5 bases, with 16 bases between them. Germline V gene data show CDR1 as KGHSH and CDR2 as LQKENI. This CDR3 has 14 amino acids. This CDR3 is CASSRRLGLETQYF. The CDR3 coding sequence is TGTGCCAGCTCCCGCAGGTTGGGATTGGAGACCCAGTACTTC.

This clonotype was seen at least ten times. This rearrangement joins TRBV7-9 to TRBJ2-7; no clear D gene. Trimming pared 5 bases from V and 1 base from J, leaving 9 bases between. The V gene's germline CDR1 is SEHNR and CDR2 FQNEAQ (reference sequence). The CDR3 extends over 13 amino acids. Here the CDR3 DNA reads TGTGCCAGCAGCCCCGACCTATCCTACGAGCAGTACGTC. Protein product: CASSPDLSYEQYV.

This clonotype was detected many times. This chain connects TRBV6-2 or TRBV6-3 to TRBJ1-5; TRBD1 matches at 7 bases. CDR3 length: 14 amino acids. The germline V gene encodes CDR1 MNHEY and CDR2 SVGEGT. V was pared by 2 bases and J by 3 bases, with 1 base of the junction left unmatched. The CDR3 DNA sequence: TGTGCCAGCAGTTACGACAGGGCCAATCAGCCCCAGCATTTT. It codes for CASSYDRANQPQHF.

This clonotype came up many times. V gene TRBV20-1 combines with J gene TRBJ1-6; a weak D match, TRBD1 (6 bases). Trimming left V 0 bases short and J 5 bases short, with 11 bases between. The CDR3 covers 15 residues. Germline CDR1 DFQATT, CDR2 SNEGSKA (reference sequence). CDR3 region: CSARDEGGDNSPLHF. The CDR3 DNA sequence: TGCAGTGCTAGAGATGAGGGGGGCGATAATTCACCCCTCCACTTT.